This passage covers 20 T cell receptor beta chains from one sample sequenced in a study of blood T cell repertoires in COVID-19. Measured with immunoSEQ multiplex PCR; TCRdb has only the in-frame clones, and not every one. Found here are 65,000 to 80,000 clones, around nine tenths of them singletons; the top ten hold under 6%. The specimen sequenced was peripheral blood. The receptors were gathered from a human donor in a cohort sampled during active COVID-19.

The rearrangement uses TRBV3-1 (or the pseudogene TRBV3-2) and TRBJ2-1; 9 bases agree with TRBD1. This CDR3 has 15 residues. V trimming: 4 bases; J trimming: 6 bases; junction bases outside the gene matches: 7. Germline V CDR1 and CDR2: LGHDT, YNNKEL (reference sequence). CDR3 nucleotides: TGTGCCAGCAGCCTCGGGGACAGGGAGATCAATGAGCAGTTCTTC. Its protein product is CASSLGDREINEQFF.

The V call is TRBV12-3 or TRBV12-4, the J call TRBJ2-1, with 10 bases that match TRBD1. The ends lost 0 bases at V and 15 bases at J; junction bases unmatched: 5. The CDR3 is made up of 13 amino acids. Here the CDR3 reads CASSLAGQGDGFF. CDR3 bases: TGTGCCAGCAGTTTAGCCGGACAGGGGGATGGGTTCTTC.

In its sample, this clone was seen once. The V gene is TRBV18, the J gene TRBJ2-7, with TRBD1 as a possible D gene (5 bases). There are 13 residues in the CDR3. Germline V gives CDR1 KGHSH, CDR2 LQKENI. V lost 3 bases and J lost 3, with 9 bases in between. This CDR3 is CASSPAGIYEQYF. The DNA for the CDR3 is TGTGCCAGCTCACCGGCAGGGATCTACGAGCAGTACTTC.

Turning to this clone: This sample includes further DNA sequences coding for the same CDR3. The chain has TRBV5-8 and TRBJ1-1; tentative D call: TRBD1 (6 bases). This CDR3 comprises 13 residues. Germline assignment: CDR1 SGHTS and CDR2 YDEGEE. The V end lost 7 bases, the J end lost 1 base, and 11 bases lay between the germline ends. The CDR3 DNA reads TGTGCCAGCTACAGGGCCCAGAACACTGAAGCTTTCTTT. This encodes CASYRAQNTEAFF.

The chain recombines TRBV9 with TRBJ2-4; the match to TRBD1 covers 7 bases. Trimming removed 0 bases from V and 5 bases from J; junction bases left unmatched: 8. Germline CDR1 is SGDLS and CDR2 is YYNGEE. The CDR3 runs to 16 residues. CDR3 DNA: TGTGCCAGCAGCGTAGAATTAGGGGGCGTTGAAAACATTCAGTACTTC. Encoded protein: CASSVELGGVENIQYF.

The CDR3 coding sequence is TGTGCCAGCAGTTTCCCCCCCTATCACAGGGCGAGTAGCCAGCCCCAGCATTTT. Its translation: CASSFPPYHRASSQPQHF. The chain has TRBV27 and TRBJ1-5; tentative D call: TRBD1 (6 bases). CDR1 and CDR2 from the germline V gene are MNHEY and SMNVEV (reference sequence). The CDR3 contains 18 residues. Trimming left V 3 bases short and J 7 bases short, with 25 bases between.

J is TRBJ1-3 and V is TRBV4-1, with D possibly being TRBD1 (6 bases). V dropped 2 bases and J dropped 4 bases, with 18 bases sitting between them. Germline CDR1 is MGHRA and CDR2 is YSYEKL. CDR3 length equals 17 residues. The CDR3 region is CASSQTQRGNSGNTIYF. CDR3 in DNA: TGCGCCAGCAGCCAAACCCAGAGGGGGAATTCGGGAAACACCATATATTTT.

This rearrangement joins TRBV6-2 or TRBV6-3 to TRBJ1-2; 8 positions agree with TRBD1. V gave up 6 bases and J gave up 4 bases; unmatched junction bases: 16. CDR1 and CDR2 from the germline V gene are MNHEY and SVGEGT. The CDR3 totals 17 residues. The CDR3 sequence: CASSRDPGTGPFYGYTF. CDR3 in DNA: TGTGCCAGCAGCCGGGACCCCGGGACAGGTCCGTTCTATGGCTACACCTTC.

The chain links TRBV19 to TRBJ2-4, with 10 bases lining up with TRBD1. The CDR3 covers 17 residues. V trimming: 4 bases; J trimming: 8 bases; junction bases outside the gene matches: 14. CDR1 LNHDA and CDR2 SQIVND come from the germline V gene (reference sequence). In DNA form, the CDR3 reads TGTGCCAGTAGTACAATTTGGACAGGGGGTACTATGGACATTCAGTACTTC. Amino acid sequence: CASSTIWTGGTMDIQYF.

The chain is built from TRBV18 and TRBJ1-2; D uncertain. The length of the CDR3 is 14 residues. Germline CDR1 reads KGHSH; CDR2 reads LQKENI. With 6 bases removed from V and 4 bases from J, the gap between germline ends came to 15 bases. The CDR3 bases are TGTGCCAGCTCGTCGACACCCGGAGGCTATGGCTACACCTTC. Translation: CASSSTPGGYGYTF.

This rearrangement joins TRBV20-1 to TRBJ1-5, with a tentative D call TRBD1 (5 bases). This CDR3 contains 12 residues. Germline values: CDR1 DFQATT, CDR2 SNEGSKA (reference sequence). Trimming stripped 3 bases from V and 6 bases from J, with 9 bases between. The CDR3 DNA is TGCAGTGCTAGTGGTAGGGGTCAGCCCCAGCATTTT. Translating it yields CSASGRGQPQHF.

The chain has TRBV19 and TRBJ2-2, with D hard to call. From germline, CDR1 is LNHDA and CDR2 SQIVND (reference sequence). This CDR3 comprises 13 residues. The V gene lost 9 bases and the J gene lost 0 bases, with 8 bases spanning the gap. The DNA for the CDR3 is TGTGCCAGCTATGCTGCGAACACCGGGGAGCTGTTTTTT. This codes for CASYAANTGELFF.

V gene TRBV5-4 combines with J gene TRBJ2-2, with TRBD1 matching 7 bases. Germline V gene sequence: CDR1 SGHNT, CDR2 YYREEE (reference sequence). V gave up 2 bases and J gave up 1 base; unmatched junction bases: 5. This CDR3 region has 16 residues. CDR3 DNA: TGTGCCAGCAGCTTCAACAGGGGTGGGAACACCGGGGAGCTGTTTTTT. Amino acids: CASSFNRGGNTGELFF.

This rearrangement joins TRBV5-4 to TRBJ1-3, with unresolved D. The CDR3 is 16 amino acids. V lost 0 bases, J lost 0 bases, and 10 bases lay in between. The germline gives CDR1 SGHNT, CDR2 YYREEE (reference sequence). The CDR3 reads CASSLGESHSGNTIYF. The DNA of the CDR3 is TGTGCCAGCAGCTTGGGTGAGAGCCACTCTGGAAACACCATATATTTT. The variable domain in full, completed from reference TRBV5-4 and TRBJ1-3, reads ETGVTQSPTHLIKTRGQQVTLRCSSQSGHNTVSWYQQALGQGPQFIFQYYREEENGRGNFPPRFSGLQFPNYSSELNVNALELDDSALYLCASSLGESHSGNTIYFGEGSWLTVV.

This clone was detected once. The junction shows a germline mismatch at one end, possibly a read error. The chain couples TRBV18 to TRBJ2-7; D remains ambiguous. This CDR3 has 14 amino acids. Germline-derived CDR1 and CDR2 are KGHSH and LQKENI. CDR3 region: CASSPLSSGYEQYF. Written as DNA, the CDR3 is TGTGCCAGCTCTCCACTATCGTCCGGCTACGAGCAGTACTTC.

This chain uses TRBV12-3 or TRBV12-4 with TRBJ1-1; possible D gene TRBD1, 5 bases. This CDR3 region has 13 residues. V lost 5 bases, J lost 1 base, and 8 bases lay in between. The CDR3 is CASSKTANTEAFF. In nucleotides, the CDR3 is TGTGCCAGCAGTAAGACAGCGAACACTGAAGCTTTCTTT.

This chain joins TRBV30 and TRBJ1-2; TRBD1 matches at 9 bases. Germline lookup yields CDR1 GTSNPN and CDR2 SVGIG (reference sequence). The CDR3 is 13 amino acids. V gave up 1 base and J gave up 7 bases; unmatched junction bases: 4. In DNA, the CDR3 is TGTGCCTGGAGTGCAGGGACAGGGTCTGGCTACACCTTC. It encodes CAWSAGTGSGYTF.

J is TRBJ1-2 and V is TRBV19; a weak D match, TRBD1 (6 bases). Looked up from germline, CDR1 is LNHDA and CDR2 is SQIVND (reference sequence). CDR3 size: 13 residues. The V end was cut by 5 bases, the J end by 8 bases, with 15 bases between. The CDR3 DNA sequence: TGTGCCAGTAGTGCACAGGGTATTTACGGCTACACCTTC. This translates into CASSAQGIYGYTF.

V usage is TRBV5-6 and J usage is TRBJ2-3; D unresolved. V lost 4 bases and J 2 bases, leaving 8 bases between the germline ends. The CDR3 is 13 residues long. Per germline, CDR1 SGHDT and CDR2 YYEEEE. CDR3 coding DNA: TGTGCCAGCAGCCTAGGTCCCACAGATACGCAGTATTTT. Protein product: CASSLGPTDTQYF.

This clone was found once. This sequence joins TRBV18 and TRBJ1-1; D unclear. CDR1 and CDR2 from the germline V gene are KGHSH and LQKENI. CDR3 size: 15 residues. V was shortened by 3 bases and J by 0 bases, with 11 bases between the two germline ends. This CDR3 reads CASSPPGAMNTEAFF. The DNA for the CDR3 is TGTGCCAGCTCACCTCCGGGAGCGATGAACACTGAAGCTTTCTTT.